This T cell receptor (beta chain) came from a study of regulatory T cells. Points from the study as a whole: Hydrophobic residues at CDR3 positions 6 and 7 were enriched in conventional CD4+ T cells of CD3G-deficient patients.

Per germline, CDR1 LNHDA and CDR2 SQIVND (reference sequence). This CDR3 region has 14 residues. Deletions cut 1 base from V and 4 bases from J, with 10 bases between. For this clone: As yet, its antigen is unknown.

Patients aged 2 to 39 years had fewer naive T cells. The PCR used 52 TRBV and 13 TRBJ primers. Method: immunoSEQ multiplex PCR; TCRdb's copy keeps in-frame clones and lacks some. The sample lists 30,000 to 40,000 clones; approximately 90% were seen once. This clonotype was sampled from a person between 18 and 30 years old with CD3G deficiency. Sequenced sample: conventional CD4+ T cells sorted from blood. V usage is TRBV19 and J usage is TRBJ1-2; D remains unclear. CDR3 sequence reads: CASSIAEGRYGYTF. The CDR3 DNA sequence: TGTGCCAGTAGTATAGCGGAAGGTCGCTATGGCTACACCTTC.